Listed here is a single T cell receptor (beta chain). What it binds is unknown. The entry originates in a study of T cells after yellow fever vaccination. About the study: The SMART-Seq v4 Ultra Low Input method served to prepare the low-cell-number fractions.

TCRdb re-derived calls from the 5' RACE reads in MiXCR, one entry per CDR3 protein. This sample has hundreds of thousands of distinct CDR3 sequences; approximately 13% occur once, and the top ten carry around 14%. Trimming took 4 bases from V and 6 from J, leaving 11 bases between them. In germline, CDR1 is SQVTM, CDR2 ANQGSEA. This CDR3 region has 12 residues. Study outcomes and limitations: Peak timing came faster in the weaker secondary response, day 5 versus 15.

This sample comprised PBMCs, obtained on the day of the yellow fever booster vaccination. This sequence originates from a man younger than 40 who received the YFV17D yellow fever vaccine. V gene TRBV29-1 combines with J gene TRBJ2-3; D is ambiguous. The CDR3 nucleotides read TGCAGCGTTGGGGCCCCATACGATACGCAGTATTTT. Amino acids: CSVGAPYDTQYF.